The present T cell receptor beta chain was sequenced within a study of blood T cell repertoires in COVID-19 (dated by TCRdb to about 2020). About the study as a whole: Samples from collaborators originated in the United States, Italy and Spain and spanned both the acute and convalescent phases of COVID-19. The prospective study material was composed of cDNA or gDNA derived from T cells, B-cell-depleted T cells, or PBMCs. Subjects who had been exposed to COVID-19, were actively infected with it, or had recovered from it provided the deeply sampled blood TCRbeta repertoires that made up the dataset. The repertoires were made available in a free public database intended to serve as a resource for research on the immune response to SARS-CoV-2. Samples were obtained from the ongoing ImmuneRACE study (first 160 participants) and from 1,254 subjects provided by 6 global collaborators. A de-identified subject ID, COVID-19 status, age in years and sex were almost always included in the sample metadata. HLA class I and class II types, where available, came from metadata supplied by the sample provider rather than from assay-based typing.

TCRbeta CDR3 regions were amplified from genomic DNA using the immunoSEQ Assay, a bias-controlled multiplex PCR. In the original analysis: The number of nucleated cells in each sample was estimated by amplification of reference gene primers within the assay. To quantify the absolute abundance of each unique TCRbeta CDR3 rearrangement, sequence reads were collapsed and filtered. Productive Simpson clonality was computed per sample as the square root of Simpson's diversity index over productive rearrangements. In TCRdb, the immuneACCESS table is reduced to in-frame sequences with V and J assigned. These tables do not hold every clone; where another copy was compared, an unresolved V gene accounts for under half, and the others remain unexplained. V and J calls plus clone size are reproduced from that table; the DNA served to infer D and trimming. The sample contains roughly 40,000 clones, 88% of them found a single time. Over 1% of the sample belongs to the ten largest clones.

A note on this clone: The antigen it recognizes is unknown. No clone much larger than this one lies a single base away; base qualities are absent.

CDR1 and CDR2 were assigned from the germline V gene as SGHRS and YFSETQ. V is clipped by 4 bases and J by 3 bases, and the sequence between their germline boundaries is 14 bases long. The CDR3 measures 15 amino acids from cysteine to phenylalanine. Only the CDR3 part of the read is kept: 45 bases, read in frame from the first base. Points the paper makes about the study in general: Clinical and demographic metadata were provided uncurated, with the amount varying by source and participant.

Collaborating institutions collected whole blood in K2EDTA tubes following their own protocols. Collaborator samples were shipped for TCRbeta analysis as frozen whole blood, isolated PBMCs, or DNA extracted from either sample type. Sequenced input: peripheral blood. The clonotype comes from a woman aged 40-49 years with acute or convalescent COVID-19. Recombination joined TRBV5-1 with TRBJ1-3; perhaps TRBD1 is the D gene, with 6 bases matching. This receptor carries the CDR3 CASSREGGNGNTIYF. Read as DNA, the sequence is TGCGCCAGCAGCCGCGAGGGGGGGAATGGAAACACCATATATTTT.